The 22 T cell receptor beta chains listed next were all sequenced from one sample in a study of T cells in localized non-small cell lung cancer. Data came from immunoSEQ multiplex PCR; TCRdb stores just in-frame clones and leaves some out. This table has around 2,000 clones, about a third appearing once. The sample was normal lung tissue next to the tumor, taken before any cancer treatment. These receptors were taken from a female donor aged 60 or older with stage I squamous cell lung carcinoma.

This clone was observed a few times. The CDR3 DNA reads as TGTGCCAGCAGTGACCCCCGGACAGGTCGGGATGAAAAACTGTTTTTT. It is translated as CASSDPRTGRDEKLFF. This chain connects TRBV25-1 to TRBJ1-4; 7 bases line up with TRBD1. V was pared by 3 bases and J by 6 bases, with 10 bases of the junction left unmatched. The CDR3 totals 16 residues. Germline loops: CDR1 MGHDK, CDR2 SYGVNS.

The chain employs TRBV10-2 and TRBJ2-7; weak D call: TRBD1 (5 bases). The ends were cut back, 8 bases at V and 3 bases at J, with 11 bases in the middle. The CDR3 runs to 12 residues. Germline V CDR1 and CDR2: WSHSY, SAAADI. The DNA for the CDR3 is TGCGCCAGCCTGGACACCGGCTACGAGCAGTACTTC. It specifies CASLDTGYEQYF.

This chain links TRBV6-8 with TRBJ2-5; 11 bases map to TRBD1. Germline V gene sequence: CDR1 MNHGY, CDR2 SAAAGT. This CDR3 has 18 residues. V gave up 5 bases and J gave up 4 bases; unmatched junction bases: 15. CDR3 in amino acids: CASSDKTPGQGVGETQYF. The CDR3 DNA is TGTGCCAGCAGTGACAAAACCCCGGGACAGGGGGTCGGAGAGACCCAGTACTTC.

The V call is TRBV6-8, the J call TRBJ2-2; TRBD1 matches 7 bases. CDR1 is MNHGY, CDR2 SAAAGT, per germline. The junction had 6 bases not matched to a gene; V was cut back by 8 bases and J by 6 bases. CDR3 size: 13 residues. The CDR3 sequence: CASRQGEAGELFF. DNA of the CDR3: TGTGCCAGCCGACAGGGAGAGGCCGGGGAGCTGTTTTTT.

Only a few counts were recorded for this clone. Mismatch with germline at one junction end may stem from a read error. CDR3 amino acids: CAISTGTGERETQYF. The CDR3 DNA reads as TGTGCCATCAGTACCGGGACAGGGGAGCGCGAGACCCAGTACTTC. V gene TRBV6-8 combines with J gene TRBJ2-5, with 10 positions matching TRBD1. The CDR3 runs to 15 residues. Germline CDR1 MNHGY, CDR2 SAAAGT.

J is TRBJ2-2 and V is TRBV5-1; D is unclear. V was pared by 5 bases and J by 5 bases, with 16 bases between. CDR1 and CDR2 from the germline V gene are SGHRS and YFSETQ. This CDR3 spans 15 amino acids. In DNA form, the CDR3 reads TGCGCCAGCAGGATCTTCGAGACGGTAACCGGGGAGCTGTTTTTT. Protein product: CASRIFETVTGELFF.

The table lists this clone with a few counts. This chain joins TRBV18 and TRBJ2-3; the D gene is possibly TRBD2 (5 bases). This CDR3 comprises 15 residues. Per germline, CDR1 KGHSH and CDR2 LQKENI. Trimming cost V 5 bases and J 1 base, with 13 bases left between them. For the CDR3, the DNA is TGTGCCAGCTCAGGGATGGGAGACCGCACAGATACGCAGTATTTT. It encodes CASSGMGDRTDTQYF.

This clone was counted a few times. The chain links TRBV19 to TRBJ2-7, with D perhaps being TRBD1 or TRBD2 (5 bases each). Trimming pared 8 bases from V and 0 bases from J, leaving 11 bases between. Per germline, CDR1 LNHDA and CDR2 SQIVND (reference sequence). This CDR3 is 13 amino acids long. In DNA form, the CDR3 reads TGTGCCAGTTCTCCCGGGGCCTCCTACGAGCAGTACTTC. Protein sequence: CASSPGASYEQYF. Full variable domain (remainder filled in from reference TRBV19 and TRBJ2-7): DGGITQSPKYLFRKEGQNVTLSCEQNLNHDAMYWYRQDPGQGLRLIYYSQIVNDFQKGDIAEGYSVSREKKESFPLTVTSAQKNPTAFYLCASSPGASYEQYFGPGTRLTVT.

The V and J genes are TRBV9 and TRBJ2-1; 9 bases are a match to TRBD2. The germline V gene encodes CDR1 SGDLS and CDR2 YYNGEE. There are 16 residues in the CDR3. With 2 bases clipped from V and 4 bases from J, the junction kept 7 bases outside the gene matches. The chain's CDR3 is CASSVPRAGGYNEQFF. CDR3 nucleotide sequence: TGTGCCAGCAGCGTCCCCAGGGCGGGAGGGTACAATGAGCAGTTCTTC.

V gene TRBV28 combines with J gene TRBJ1-2, with 11 bases identical to TRBD1. Germline-derived CDR1 and CDR2 are MDHEN and SYDVKM. V was pared by 8 bases and J by 6 bases, with 11 bases of the junction left unmatched. The length of the CDR3 is 15 residues. The CDR3, as DNA: TGTGCCAGCCGTGAGGGGACAGGGGGAATGAATGGCTACACCTTC. Protein: CASREGTGGMNGYTF.

The chain has TRBV15 and TRBJ1-2; D is uncertain. Germline CDR1 reads LNHNV; CDR2 reads YYDKDF (reference sequence). Trimming cost V 0 bases and J 1 base, with 9 bases left between them. The CDR3 is made up of 15 amino acids. CDR3 protein: CATSREINSNYGYTF. Written as DNA, the CDR3 is TGTGCCACCAGCAGAGAGATTAACAGTAACTATGGCTACACCTTC.

The V gene is TRBV11-3, the J gene TRBJ2-1, with 11 bases identical to TRBD2. The CDR3 is 15 residues long. Germline assignment: CDR1 SGHNT and CDR2 YENEEA. The V gene end was trimmed by 5 bases and the J gene end by 5 bases; junction bases not matched to a gene: 5. This CDR3 reads CASSNLAGGDNEQFF. CDR3 DNA sequence: TGTGCCAGCAGCAACCTAGCGGGGGGAGACAATGAGCAGTTCTTC.

CDR3 sequence reads: CAWSQGSTDTQYF. DNA of the CDR3: TGTGCCTGGAGCCAGGGGAGCACAGATACGCAGTATTTT. The rearrangement uses TRBV30 and TRBJ2-3, with a possible D match to TRBD1 (6 bases). Trimming pared 3 bases from V and 0 bases from J, leaving 7 bases between. The CDR3 has 13 amino acids. Germline-derived CDR1 and CDR2 are GTSNPN and SVGIG (reference sequence).

This clone was counted a few times. The chain joins TRBV29-1 to TRBJ2-7, with D tentatively TRBD1 (5 bases). Germline CDR1 and CDR2: SQVTM and ANQGSEA. The CDR3 has 12 residues. V was clipped by 7 bases and J by 3 bases, with 13 bases between them. DNA of the CDR3: TGCAGCGCCGCTCAGGGATACTACGAGCAGTACTTC. Translating gives CSAAQGYYEQYF.

The J gene is TRBJ2-3, the V gene TRBV19, with 7 bases aligning to TRBD2. CDR1 and CDR2 from the germline V gene are LNHDA and SQIVND (reference sequence). Trimming at V came to 5 bases and at J to 6 bases, leaving 8 bases not matched to a gene. The length of the CDR3 is 14 residues. The CDR3 DNA follows: TGTGCCAGTAGTCGGGAGGCAGTAATTGATACGCAGTATTTT. It codes for CASSREAVIDTQYF.

The chain combines TRBV19 with TRBJ2-7; D tentatively reads TRBD1 or TRBD2 (5 bases each). Germline V gene data show CDR1 as LNHDA and CDR2 as SQIVND (reference sequence). The CDR3 contains 11 residues. Trimming stripped 9 bases from V and 7 bases from J, with 13 bases between. CDR3 region: CASSTGGEQYF. In DNA form, the CDR3 reads TGTGCCAGCTCAACAGGAGGAGAGCAGTACTTC.

The chain uses TRBV10-3 and TRBJ1-5; D is ambiguous. The CDR3 has 16 residues. Germline V gene sequence: CDR1 ENHRY, CDR2 SYGVKD. The V gene lost 0 bases and the J gene lost 2 bases, with 11 bases spanning the gap. The CDR3 DNA reads TGTGCCATCAGTGAGTCGAGCCCGGTTGGCAATCAGCCCCAGCATTTT. As protein: CAISESSPVGNQPQHF.

The chain uses TRBV5-1 and TRBJ2-1; TRBD1 might be the D (6 bases). Germline V gives CDR1 SGHRS, CDR2 YFSETQ. Trimming pared 7 bases from V and 0 bases from J, leaving 11 bases between. The CDR3 is 14 residues long. In DNA, the CDR3 is TGCGCCAGCCAGTACAGGGACTCCTACAATGAGCAGTTCTTC. It encodes CASQYRDSYNEQFF. The full variable domain, its missing parts supplied by reference TRBV5-1 and TRBJ2-1, is KAGVTQTPRYLIKTRGQQVTLSCSPISGHRSVSWYQQTPGQGLQFLFEYFSETQRNKGNFPGRFSGRQFSNSRSEMNVSTLELGDSALYLCASQYRDSYNEQFFGPGTRLTVL.

J is TRBJ2-7 and V is TRBV19; a possible D gene is TRBD2 (7 bases). Trimming took off 6 bases at V and 6 bases at J, with 21 bases between the two ends. CDR1 is LNHDA, CDR2 SQIVND, per germline (reference sequence). This CDR3 region has 15 residues. CDR3 amino acids: CASSPSGGGLGEQYF. CDR3 coding DNA: TGTGCCAGTAGCCCCTCGGGGGGCGGTTTAGGCGAGCAGTACTTC.

A few counts support this clone. V usage is TRBV19 and J usage is TRBJ2-7; weak D call: TRBD2 (6 bases). Germline-derived CDR1 and CDR2 are LNHDA and SQIVND (reference sequence). V gave up 1 base and J gave up 0 bases, with 10 bases separating them. The CDR3 runs to 15 residues. CDR3 residues: CASSIVGGLSYEQYF. The CDR3 nucleotides read TGTGCCAGTAGTATAGTGGGAGGACTCTCCTACGAGCAGTACTTC.

This clone was detected only a few times. The rearrangement uses TRBV11-3 and TRBJ1-4, with 7 bases that match TRBD1. Germline assignment: CDR1 SGHNT and CDR2 YENEEA. The J segment lost 3 bases and the V segment lost 5 bases, leaving 6 bases of the junction unmatched. The CDR3 has 15 amino acids. The CDR3 spells CASSPRTGPNEKLFF. CDR3 bases: TGTGCCAGCAGCCCCCGGACAGGACCTAATGAAAAACTGTTTTTT. The entire variable domain, with the rest obtained from reference TRBV11-3 and TRBJ1-4, is as follows: EAGVVQSPRYKIIEKKQPVAFWCNPISGHNTLYWYLQNLGQGPELLIRYENEEAVDDSQLPKDRFSAERLKGVDSTLKIQPAELGDSAVYLCASSPRTGPNEKLFFGSGTQLSVL.

This chain joins TRBV25-1 and TRBJ2-3; no clear D. Per the germline V gene, CDR1 is MGHDK and CDR2 is SYGVNS. Trimming shortened V by 3 bases and J by 2 bases, and 6 bases separated the two germline ends. The CDR3 totals 13 residues. In DNA, the CDR3 is TGTGCCAGCAGTGATCGACTCACAGATACGCAGTATTTT. Translated, it gives CASSDRLTDTQYF.